This T cell receptor (beta chain) was found in a study of CD8 T cell repertoires and HIV-1 epitope variants. As for the study in general: Controls included no peptide, Ebola AY9 epitope, and a CMV, EBV, flu pool.

Study-wide results and caveats: Most of the nine antigen-specific clonotypes appeared cross-reactive to autologous or escape variants.

A word on this clone: Antigen unknown.

Sequencing of TCR beta CDR3 used immunoSEQ survey depth. The table came from immunoSEQ multiplex PCR; TCRdb's copy has only in-frame clones and leaves some out. Here the sample spans about 5,000 clones, 65% being singletons. Germline CDR1 MNHEY, CDR2 SMNVEV (reference sequence). The CDR3 has 16 residues. V was pared by 0 bases and J by 5 bases, with 16 bases between. This chain uses TRBV27 with TRBJ1-2, with D possibly being TRBD1 (6 bases). The specimen sequenced was cultured CD8+ T cells derived from PBMCs. This clonotype originated in a male donor with HIV. The DNA of the CDR3 is TGTGCCAGCAGTTTATCTTTTCGGGCAGGGGCTTATGGCTACACCTTC. Its translation: CASSLSFRAGAYGYTF.